A single T cell receptor beta chain is shown here with its context. The table came from immunoSEQ multiplex PCR; TCRdb's copy has only in-frame clones and leaves some out. The sample comprises 150,000 to 200,000 clones, roughly four fifths of which are singletons, and less than 10% rests with the top ten. This entry belongs to a study of blood T cell repertoires in COVID-19. The sequencing input was peripheral blood. This receptor was obtained from a woman between 65 and 79 years old with COVID-19, enrolled during active disease.

The CDR3 is CASNRLQGATTEAFF. CDR3 in DNA: TGTGCCAGCAATCGTCTACAGGGGGCGACGACTGAAGCTTTCTTT. The chain carries TRBV6-5 and TRBJ1-1; 9 bases are shared with TRBD1. CDR3 length equals 15 residues. Germline lookup yields CDR1 MNHEY and CDR2 SVGAGI. V lost 7 bases, J lost 5 bases, and 11 bases stayed unmatched.